Each of the 4 T cell receptor beta chains below was sequenced from the same sample in a study of T cells in Graves' hyperthyroidism and ophthalmopathy. Amplified regions were TCR beta CDR3 sequences from RNA transcripts. First-round RT-PCR with HTBI primers amplified the TCR CDR3 region. TCRdb analysed the multiplex PCR reads with MiXCR anew, one entry per CDR3 protein. The sample consists of over 450,000 distinct CDR3 sequences, under 20% of them appearing once. The specimen was blood. These receptors were obtained from a woman aged 18-29 years with Graves' ophthalmopathy.

The V call is TRBV20-1, the J call TRBJ1-5, with D tentatively TRBD1 (5 bases). The CDR3 totals 16 residues. Trimming cost V 0 bases and J 3 bases, with 15 bases left between them. Germline V gene data show CDR1 as DFQATT and CDR2 as SNEGSKA (reference sequence). This CDR3 is CSARDRRDLINQPQHF. The CDR3 coding sequence is TGCAGTGCTAGAGATCGCAGGGACCTCATCAATCAGCCCCAGCATTTT.

This clonotype has just a few counts. V usage is TRBV5-1 and J usage is TRBJ2-1; 10 nucleotides align to TRBD2. There are 16 residues in the CDR3. CDR1 is SGHRS, CDR2 YFSETQ, per germline. The J segment lost 3 bases and the V segment lost 0 bases, leaving 3 bases of the junction unmatched. The CDR3 region has the DNA TGCGCCAGCAGCTTGGCAAGCGGGAGGGACTACAATGAGCAGTTCTTC. Its translation is CASSLASGRDYNEQFF.

This clonotype was seen ten or more times. This rearrangement joins TRBV27 to TRBJ1-2; TRBD1 might be the D (5 bases). Germline loops: CDR1 MNHEY, CDR2 SMNVEV (reference sequence). V shed 8 bases and J shed 4 bases, with 14 bases lying between them. This CDR3 contains 13 residues. CDR3 nucleotide sequence: TGTGCCAGCGGGGCAGCGGAAGGCTATGGCTACACCTTC. This sequence encodes CASGAAEGYGYTF.

This clonotype was detected ten times or more. This chain links TRBV12-3 or TRBV12-4 with TRBJ1-1; the D gene is possibly TRBD1 (5 bases). The CDR3 has 14 residues. V was clipped by 6 bases and J by 0 bases, with 11 bases between them. Here the CDR3 DNA reads TGTGCCAGCAGGAGACAGAACCTGAACACTGAAGCTTTCTTT. Translating it yields CASRRQNLNTEAFF.